The 19 T cell receptor beta chains presented below share a single source sample, sequenced in a study of shared T cell receptors in the human thymus. Clones were read by immunoSEQ multiplex PCR, and TCRdb kept only the in-frame ones, dropping some. The sample has about 730,000 clones, approximately 83% seen once; the top ten hold 0.0095% to 0.011%. The same specimen was also included in a second study, on human thymus T cells.

Sequences were obtained from thymocytes. The receptors shown here come from a girl younger than two with a congenital heart defect.

The CDR3: CASSPETGSGANVLTF. For the CDR3, the DNA is TGTGCCAGCAGCCCCGAGACAGGGTCTGGGGCCAACGTCCTGACTTTC. The chain is built from TRBV7-2 and TRBJ2-6, with 7 bases fitting TRBD1. There are 16 residues in the CDR3. Germline V lookup: CDR1 SGHTA, CDR2 FQGNSA. The ends lost 5 bases at V and 1 base at J; junction bases unmatched: 5.

The chain links TRBV5-1 to TRBJ2-3; possible D gene TRBD1, 6 bases. Trimming removed 2 bases at V and 7 bases at J, with 17 bases between. CDR1 and CDR2 from the germline V gene are SGHRS and YFSETQ. CDR3 length: 15 amino acids. CDR3 protein: CASSFLEGVQNTQYF. DNA for the CDR3: TGCGCCAGCAGCTTCCTAGAGGGGGTTCAAAATACGCAGTATTTT.

The chain is built from TRBV29-1 and TRBJ1-1; tentatively, D is TRBD1 (5 bases). V lost 3 bases, J lost 0 bases, and 17 bases lay in between. This CDR3 spans 16 amino acids. Germline CDR1 reads SQVTM; CDR2 reads ANQGSEA. The CDR3 DNA reads as TGCAGCGTTGAGGAGGGAATCCAGGGAATGAACACTGAAGCTTTCTTT. It yields the protein CSVEEGIQGMNTEAFF.

The chain carries TRBV7-4 and TRBJ1-1; D is ambiguous. The CDR3 is made up of 16 amino acids. V lost 2 bases to trimming and J lost 5 bases, with 18 bases between them. Germline assignment: CDR1 SGHVT and CDR2 SQSDAQ. In DNA form, the CDR3 reads TGTGCCAGCAGCTTAAGAGCGCTCCCTGAACGGACTGAAGCTTTCTTT. This sequence encodes CASSLRALPERTEAFF.

CDR3 amino acids: CSVERGKPTDTQYF. For the CDR3, the DNA is TGCAGCGTTGAAAGGGGAAAGCCCACAGATACGCAGTATTTT. The chain employs TRBV29-1 and TRBJ2-3; a weak D match, TRBD1 (5 bases). Germline loops: CDR1 SQVTM, CDR2 ANQGSEA. Trimming removed 2 bases at V and 2 bases at J, with 11 bases between. The CDR3 spans 14 residues.

The chain couples TRBV10-1 to TRBJ2-7; D is perhaps TRBD1 (5 bases). V dropped 4 bases and J dropped 2 bases, with 9 bases sitting between them. Germline CDR1 and CDR2: WNHNN and SYGVQD (reference sequence). The CDR3 totals 13 residues. CDR3 sequence: CASSGQRTYEQYF. The CDR3 DNA sequence: TGCGCCAGCAGTGGACAGAGAACCTACGAGCAGTACTTC.

The J gene is TRBJ2-1, the V gene TRBV28, with TRBD1 identical over 10 bases. Losses at the gene ends were 3 bases for V and 7 bases for J; bases not matched to a gene: 6. The CDR3 loop spans 15 amino acids. CDR1 is MDHEN, CDR2 SYDVKM, per germline. The CDR3 region is CASSLTGGLLNEQFF. The CDR3 bases are TGTGCCAGCAGTTTGACAGGGGGCCTACTGAATGAGCAGTTCTTC. Combining the CDR3 with reference TRBV28 and TRBJ2-1 gives the whole variable domain DVKVTQSSRYLVKRTGEKVFLECVQDMDHENMFWYRQDPGLGLRLIYFSYDVKMKEKGDIPEGYSVSREKKERFSLILESASTNQTSMYLCASSLTGGLLNEQFFGPGTRLTVL.

Here the CDR3 reads CASSPVWTGGYFYEQYF. CDR3 bases: TGTGCCAGCAGCCCGGTTTGGACAGGGGGGTATTTCTACGAGCAGTACTTC. The V and J genes are TRBV5-6 and TRBJ2-7; 10 bases are a match to TRBD1. Germline V gene data show CDR1 as SGHDT and CDR2 as YYEEEE. The CDR3 consists of 17 residues. The V gene end was trimmed by 4 bases and the J gene end by 3 bases; junction bases not matched to a gene: 13.

J is TRBJ2-7 and V is TRBV29-1, with D perhaps TRBD2 (6 bases). Germline CDR1 and CDR2: SQVTM and ANQGSEA. The CDR3 sequence is 13 residues long. V was cut by 3 bases and J by 9 bases, with 18 bases left in between. The CDR3 DNA reads as TGCAGCGTTGATTGGCAGGCGGCCGGGGGGCAGTACTTC. It yields the protein CSVDWQAAGGQYF.

J is TRBJ2-5 and V is TRBV10-2; 7 bases are shared with TRBD1. J was trimmed by 2 bases and V by 3 bases; bases with no gene match: 3. The CDR3 contains 14 residues. Germline CDR1 and CDR2: WSHSY and SAAADI. CDR3 loop: CASSDTGEQETQYF. CDR3 bases: TGCGCCAGCAGTGATACAGGGGAGCAAGAGACCCAGTACTTC.

The chain has TRBV13 and TRBJ1-2; TRBD1 aligns across 7 bases. V shed 0 bases and J 4 bases; nucleotides not matched to a gene: 11. The CDR3 has 17 residues. In germline, CDR1 is PRHDT, CDR2 FYEKMQ (reference sequence). The CDR3 here is CASSLGASGQTIYGYTF. The DNA for the CDR3 is TGTGCCAGCAGCTTAGGGGCGTCGGGACAGACTATCTATGGCTACACCTTC.

V and J are TRBV7-2 and TRBJ2-3, with 7 bases identical to TRBD2. V was pared by 1 base and J by 3 bases, with 4 bases of the junction left unmatched. Germline V gives CDR1 SGHTA, CDR2 FQGNSA. There are 15 residues in the CDR3. The CDR3 DNA reads TGTGCCAGCAGCTTAGTAGCGGGCGTGACAGATACGCAGTATTTT. Its translation: CASSLVAGVTDTQYF.

About this clone: The same CDR3 can be traced to other DNA sequences in this sample. The chain employs TRBV18 and TRBJ2-3, with TRBD2 identical over 9 bases. The germline gives CDR1 KGHSH, CDR2 LQKENI. V lost 3 bases, J lost 3 bases, and 4 bases stayed unmatched. CDR3 length equals 15 residues. The CDR3 region is CASSPPAGGTDTQYF. The DNA for the CDR3 is TGTGCCAGCTCACCGCCAGCGGGGGGTACAGATACGCAGTATTTT.

The gene calls are TRBV5-1 and TRBJ1-2; 7 bases agree with TRBD1. The CDR3 runs 15 residues. The V and J ends lost 4 bases and 3 bases, in that order; junction bases with no gene match: 9. From germline, CDR1 is SGHRS and CDR2 YFSETQ. CDR3 DNA: TGCGCCAGCAGCCTAAGGGGGCCTTCTCACTATGGCTACACCTTC. This encodes CASSLRGPSHYGYTF.

V usage is TRBV7-3 and J usage is TRBJ1-2, with TRBD1 matching 7 bases. J gave up 6 bases and V 0 bases, and 10 bases lay outside the gene matches. Germline assignment: CDR1 SGHTA and CDR2 FQGTGA. CDR3 length equals 16 residues. DNA for the CDR3: TGTGCCAGCAGCTTAACAGGGACAGACAGGGTCGATGGCTACACCTTC. Amino acid sequence: CASSLTGTDRVDGYTF.

The chain recombines TRBV9 with TRBJ2-7; 10 positions match TRBD1. The V segment lost 2 bases and the J segment 4 bases; nucleotides outside the gene matches: 6. Germline lookup yields CDR1 SGDLS and CDR2 YYNGEE. This CDR3 is 15 amino acids long. Here the CDR3 reads CASSVGTGAVYEQYF. Here the CDR3 DNA reads TGTGCCAGCAGCGTCGGGACAGGGGCCGTGTACGAGCAGTACTTC.

This sequence joins TRBV7-3 and TRBJ2-2, with a weak D call TRBD1 (6 bases). The V end was cut by 4 bases, the J end by 1 base, with 10 bases between. CDR1 and CDR2 (germline): SGHTA, FQGTGA. CDR3 length: 15 residues. In DNA form, the CDR3 reads TGTGCCAGCAGCTCCGGGACAAAGAACACCGGGGAGCTGTTTTTT. It encodes CASSSGTKNTGELFF.

V is TRBV6-1 and J is TRBJ2-3, with D possibly TRBD2 on 6 matching bases. This CDR3 has 13 residues. The ends were cut back, 7 bases at V and 4 bases at J, with 12 bases in the middle. Germline CDR1 MNHNS, CDR2 SASEGT. The CDR3 coding sequence is TGTGCCAGCAAGGGACCGGGAGCAGATACGCAGTATTTT. Protein sequence: CASKGPGADTQYF.

The chain recombines TRBV5-6 with TRBJ2-7; 15 positions match TRBD2. With 4 bases clipped from V and 2 bases from J, the junction kept 13 bases outside the gene matches. This CDR3 spans 19 amino acids. The V gene's germline CDR1 is SGHDT and CDR2 YYEEEE. The CDR3 reads CASSPITGTSGGTTYEQYF. The CDR3 nucleotides are TGTGCCAGCAGCCCCATTACCGGGACTAGCGGGGGGACAACCTACGAGCAGTACTTC. Drawing the rest from reference TRBV5-6 and TRBJ2-7, the complete variable domain is DAGVTQSPTHLIKTRGQQVTLRCSPKSGHDTVSWYQQALGQGPQFIFQYYEEEERQRGNFPDRFSGHQFPNYSSELNVNALLLGDSALYLCASSPITGTSGGTTYEQYFGPGTRLTVT.